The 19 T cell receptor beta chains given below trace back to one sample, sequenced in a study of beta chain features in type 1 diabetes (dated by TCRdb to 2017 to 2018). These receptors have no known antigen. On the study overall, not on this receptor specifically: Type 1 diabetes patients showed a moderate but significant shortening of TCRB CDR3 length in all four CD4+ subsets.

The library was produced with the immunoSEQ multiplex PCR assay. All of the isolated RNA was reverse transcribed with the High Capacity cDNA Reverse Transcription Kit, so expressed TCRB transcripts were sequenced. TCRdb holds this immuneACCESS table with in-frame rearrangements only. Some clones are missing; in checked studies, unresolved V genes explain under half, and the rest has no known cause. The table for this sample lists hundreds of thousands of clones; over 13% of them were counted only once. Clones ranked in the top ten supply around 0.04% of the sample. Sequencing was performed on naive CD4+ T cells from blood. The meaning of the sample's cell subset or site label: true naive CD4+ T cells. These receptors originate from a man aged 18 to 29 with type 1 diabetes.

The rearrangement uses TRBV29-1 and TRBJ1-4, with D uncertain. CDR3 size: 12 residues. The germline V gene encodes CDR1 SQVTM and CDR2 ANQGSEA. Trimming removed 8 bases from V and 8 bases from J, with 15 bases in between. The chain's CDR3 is CSTRRGDEKLFF. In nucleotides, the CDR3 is TGCAGCACCCGGCGTGGTGACGAAAAACTGTTTTTT.

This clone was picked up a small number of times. CDR3 region: CASRFAMAYYEQYF. For the CDR3, the DNA is TGCGCCAGCAGGTTTGCGATGGCCTACTACGAGCAGTACTTC. The rearrangement links TRBV5-1 to TRBJ2-7; no firm D call. Germline loops: CDR1 SGHRS, CDR2 YFSETQ. The CDR3 length is 14 residues. The V end was cut by 5 bases, the J end by 3 bases, with 15 bases between.

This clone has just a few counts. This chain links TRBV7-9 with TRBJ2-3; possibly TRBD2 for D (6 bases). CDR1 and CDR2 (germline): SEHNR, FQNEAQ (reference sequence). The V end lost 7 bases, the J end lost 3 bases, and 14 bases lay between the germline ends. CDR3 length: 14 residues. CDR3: CASMAGLVTDTQYF. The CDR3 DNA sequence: TGTGCCAGCATGGCGGGGCTAGTAACAGATACGCAGTATTTT.

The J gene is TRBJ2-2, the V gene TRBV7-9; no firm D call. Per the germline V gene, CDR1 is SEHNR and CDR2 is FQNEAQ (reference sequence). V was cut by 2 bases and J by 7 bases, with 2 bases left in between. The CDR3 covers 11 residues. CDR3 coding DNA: TGTGCCAGCAGCTTAAGCGGGGAGCTGTTTTTT. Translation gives CASSLSGELFF.

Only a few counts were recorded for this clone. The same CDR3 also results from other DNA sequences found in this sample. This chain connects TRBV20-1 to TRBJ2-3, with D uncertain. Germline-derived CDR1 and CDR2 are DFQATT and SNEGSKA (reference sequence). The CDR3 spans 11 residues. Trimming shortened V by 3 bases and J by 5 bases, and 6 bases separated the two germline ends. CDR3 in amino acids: CSASNRDTQYF. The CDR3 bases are TGCAGTGCTAGTAATAGAGATACGCAGTATTTT.

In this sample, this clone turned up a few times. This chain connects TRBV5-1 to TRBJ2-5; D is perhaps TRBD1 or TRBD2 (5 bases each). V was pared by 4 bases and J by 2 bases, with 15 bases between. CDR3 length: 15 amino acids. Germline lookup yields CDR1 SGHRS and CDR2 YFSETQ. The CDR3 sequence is CASSGGATFQETQYF. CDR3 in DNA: TGCGCCAGCAGCGGGGGTGCAACGTTTCAAGAGACCCAGTACTTC.

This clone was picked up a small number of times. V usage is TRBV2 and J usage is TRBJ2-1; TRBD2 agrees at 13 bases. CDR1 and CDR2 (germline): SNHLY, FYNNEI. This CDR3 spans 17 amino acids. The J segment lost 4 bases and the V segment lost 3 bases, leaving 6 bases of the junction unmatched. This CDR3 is CASSDSGTSGVYNEQFF. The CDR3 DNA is TGTGCCAGCAGTGACAGCGGGACTAGCGGGGTATACAATGAGCAGTTCTTC.

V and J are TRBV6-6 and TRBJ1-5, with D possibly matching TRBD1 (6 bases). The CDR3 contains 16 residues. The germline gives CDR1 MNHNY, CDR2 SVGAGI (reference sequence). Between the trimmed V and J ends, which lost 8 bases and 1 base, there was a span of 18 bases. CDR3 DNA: TGTGCCAGCCCTCCGAGGGCAGGGGAGAGCAATCAGCCCCAGCATTTT. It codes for CASPPRAGESNQPQHF.

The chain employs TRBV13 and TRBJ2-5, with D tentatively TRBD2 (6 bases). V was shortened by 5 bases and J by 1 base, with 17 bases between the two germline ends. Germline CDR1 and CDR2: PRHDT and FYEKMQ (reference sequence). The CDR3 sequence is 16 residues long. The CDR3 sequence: CASSQTAGLTQETQYF. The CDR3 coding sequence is TGTGCCAGCAGCCAAACAGCCGGACTAACCCAAGAGACCCAGTACTTC.

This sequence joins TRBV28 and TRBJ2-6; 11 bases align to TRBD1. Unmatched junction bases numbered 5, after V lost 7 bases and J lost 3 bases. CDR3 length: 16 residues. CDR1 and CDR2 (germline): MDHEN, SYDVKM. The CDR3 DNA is TGTGCCAGCACCGGACAGGGGGCGGATGGGGCCAACGTCCTGACTTTC. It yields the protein CASTGQGADGANVLTF.

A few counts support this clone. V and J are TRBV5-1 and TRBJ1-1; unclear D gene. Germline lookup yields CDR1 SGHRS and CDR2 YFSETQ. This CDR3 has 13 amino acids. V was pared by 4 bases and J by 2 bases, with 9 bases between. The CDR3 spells CASSVGINTEAFF. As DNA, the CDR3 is TGCGCCAGCAGCGTCGGGATTAACACTGAAGCTTTCTTT.

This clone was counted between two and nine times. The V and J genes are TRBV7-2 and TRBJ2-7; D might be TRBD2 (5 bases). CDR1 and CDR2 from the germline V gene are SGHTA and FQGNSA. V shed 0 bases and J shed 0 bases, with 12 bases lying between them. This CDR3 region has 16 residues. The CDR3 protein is CASSLARAGPSYEQYF. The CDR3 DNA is TGTGCCAGCAGCTTAGCGCGGGCGGGCCCCTCCTACGAGCAGTACTTC.

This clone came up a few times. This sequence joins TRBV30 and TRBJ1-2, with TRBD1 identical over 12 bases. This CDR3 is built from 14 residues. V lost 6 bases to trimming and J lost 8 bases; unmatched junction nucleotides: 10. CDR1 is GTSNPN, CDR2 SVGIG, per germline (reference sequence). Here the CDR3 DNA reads TGTGCCTGTAGGACCCGGGACAGGGGGCTCGGCTACACCTTC. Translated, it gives CACRTRDRGLGYTF. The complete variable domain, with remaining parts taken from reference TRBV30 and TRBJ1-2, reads SQTIHQWPATLVQPVGSPLSLECTVEGTSNPNLYWYRQAAGRGLQLLFYSVGIGQISSEVPQNLSASRPQDRQFILSSKKLLLSDSGFYLCACRTRDRGLGYTFGSGTRLTVV.

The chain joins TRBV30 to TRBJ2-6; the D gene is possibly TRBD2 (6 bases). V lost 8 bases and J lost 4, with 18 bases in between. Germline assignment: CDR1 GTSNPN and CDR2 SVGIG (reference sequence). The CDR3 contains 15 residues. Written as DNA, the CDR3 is TGTGCCGGAACCCGGGGAGGAGCAGGGGCCAACGTCCTGACTTTC. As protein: CAGTRGGAGANVLTF.

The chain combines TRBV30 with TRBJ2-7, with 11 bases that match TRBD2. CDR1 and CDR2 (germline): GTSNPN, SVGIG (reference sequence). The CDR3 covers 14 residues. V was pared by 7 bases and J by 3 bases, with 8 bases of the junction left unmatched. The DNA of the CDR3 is TGTGCCTATTCTGGACTAGCGGGCCTCTACGAGCAGTACTTC. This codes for CAYSGLAGLYEQYF.

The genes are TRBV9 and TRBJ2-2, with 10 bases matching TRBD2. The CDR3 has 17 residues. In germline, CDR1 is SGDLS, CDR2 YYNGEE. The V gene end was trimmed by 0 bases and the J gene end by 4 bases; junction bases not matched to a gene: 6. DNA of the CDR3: TGTGCCAGCAGCGTAGCCCCTAGCGGGAGAGGCACCGGGGAGCTGTTTTTT. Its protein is CASSVAPSGRGTGELFF.

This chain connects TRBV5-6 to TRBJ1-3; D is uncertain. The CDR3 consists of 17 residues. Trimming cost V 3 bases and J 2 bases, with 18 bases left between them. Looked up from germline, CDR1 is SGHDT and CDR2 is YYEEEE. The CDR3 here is CASSSGGPRPPGNTIYF. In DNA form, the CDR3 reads TGTGCCAGCAGCTCAGGTGGGCCCAGACCCCCTGGAAACACCATATATTTT.

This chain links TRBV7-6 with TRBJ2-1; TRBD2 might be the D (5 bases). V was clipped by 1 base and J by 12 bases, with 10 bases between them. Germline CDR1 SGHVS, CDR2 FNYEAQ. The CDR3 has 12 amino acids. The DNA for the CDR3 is TGTGCCAGCAGCTTAGTGGGGAGTGGGCAGTTCTTC. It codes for CASSLVGSGQFF.

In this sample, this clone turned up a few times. The CDR3 bases are TGTGCCAGCAGCTTAGCCCCGGAAAAGGGAGAGACCCAGTACTTC. The encoded protein is CASSLAPEKGETQYF. J is TRBJ2-5 and V is TRBV11-2; D is unresolved. The V gene's germline CDR1 is SGHAT and CDR2 FQNNGV. This CDR3 comprises 15 residues. V dropped 1 base and J dropped 4 bases, with 13 bases sitting between them.